This TCR beta chain was identified in a study of cytomegalovirus exposure and HLA in healthy donors. At the level of the study: Earlier, about 180 million T cells were analyzed, and some 120 million unique TCR beta sequences were found among them. Study conclusions and caveats: In a later analysis, about 17,000 TCR beta sequences were associated with HLA alleles at 0.05 false discovery rate. Reportedly, a later analysis found an Asian-associated ancestry cluster had fewer N-insertions than the approximately 670-donor mean. A later analysis linked a missense DCLRE1C variant to TCR beta V- and J-gene trimming.

A few counts support this clone. Its antigen is currently unknown. PCR used 60 Vbeta primers and 13 Jbeta primers. TCRdb keeps only in-frame clones here, not all; method: immunoSEQ multiplex PCR. The repertoire holds under 100,000 clones, with around 85% as singletons. Germline CDR1 reads MNHNY; CDR2 reads SVGAGI (reference sequence). Between the trimmed V and J ends, which lost 5 bases and 1 base, there was a span of 14 bases. The CDR3 is 15 residues long. The sequence was obtained from a human donor in good health. The J gene is TRBJ2-5, the V gene TRBV6-6; no firm D call. The specimen sequenced was PBMCs. CDR3 in DNA: TGTGCCAGCAGTGTCCCCCGCGGCAGCCAAGAGACCCAGTACTTC. Translating it yields CASSVPRGSQETQYF.